These 16 T cell receptor beta chains share one sample of origin, sequenced in a study of CD8+ T cells in alopecia areata. As the sequencing template, cDNA was produced by extracting RNA and reverse transcribing it. Sequencing used immunoSEQ multiplex PCR; TCRdb keeps in-frame clones, though not all of them. The data hold 90,000 to 130,000 clones, with 59% observed a single time. Source material: CD8+ T cells sorted from blood. Receptors originate from a human donor in good health.

V gene TRBV2 combines with J gene TRBJ1-1; D is undetermined. With 3 bases removed from V and 0 bases from J, the gap between germline ends came to 5 bases. The CDR3 consists of 13 residues. Per the germline V gene, CDR1 is SNHLY and CDR2 is FYNNEI. The CDR3 here is CASSDKLNTEAFF. The CDR3 DNA reads TGTGCCAGCAGTGATAAGCTGAACACTGAAGCTTTCTTT.

J is TRBJ2-7 and V is TRBV25-1, with 11 bases aligning to TRBD2. The junction had 12 bases not matched to a gene; V was cut back by 5 bases and J by 0 bases. The CDR3 runs 18 residues. The germline V gene has CDR1 MGHDK and CDR2 SYGVNS. In DNA, the CDR3 is TGTGCCAGCAGTCCCCCAACTAGCGGGGGCCCCCACTCCTACGAGCAGTACTTC. Protein product: CASSPPTSGGPHSYEQYF.

This clone was found a few times. This rearrangement joins TRBV19 to TRBJ2-1; possibly TRBD1 or TRBD2 for D (5 bases each). The CDR3 spans 15 residues. Trimming shortened V by 5 bases and J by 10 bases, and 21 bases separated the two germline ends. Germline CDR1 is LNHDA and CDR2 is SQIVND (reference sequence). The chain's CDR3 is CASSEGFWGTEEQFF. The CDR3, as DNA: TGTGCCAGTAGTGAGGGGTTTTGGGGGACCGAAGAGCAGTTCTTC.

The J gene is TRBJ1-2, the V gene TRBV7-2; no clear D gene. The CDR3 contains 19 residues. V lost 3 bases, J lost 3 bases, and 26 bases lay in between. The germline V gene encodes CDR1 SGHTA and CDR2 FQGNSA. The CDR3: CASSLGLPGLLGNHYGYTF. The CDR3 DNA is TGTGCCAGCAGCTTGGGTTTGCCGGGCCTCCTAGGCAACCACTATGGCTACACCTTC.

The J gene is TRBJ2-3, the V gene TRBV14; 10 nucleotides line up with TRBD2. J was trimmed by 2 bases and V by 3 bases; bases with no gene match: 5. The CDR3 runs 16 residues. CDR1 SGHDN and CDR2 FVKESK come from the germline V gene. This chain's CDR3 is CASSHQLAGPTDTQYF. Here the CDR3 DNA reads TGTGCCAGCAGCCACCAACTAGCGGGGCCCACAGATACGCAGTATTTT. Filled out from reference TRBV14 and TRBJ2-3, the complete variable domain reads EAGVTQFPSHSVIEKGQTVTLRCDPISGHDNLYWYRRVMGKEIKFLLHFVKESKQDESGMPNNRFLAERTGGTYSTLKVQPAELEDSGVYFCASSHQLAGPTDTQYFGPGTRLTVL.

This clone has a handful of counts. This chain connects TRBV29-1 to TRBJ2-3; tentative D call: TRBD2 (6 bases). The V end lost 6 bases, the J end lost 8 bases, and 18 bases lay between the germline ends. CDR1 is SQVTM and CDR2 is ANQGSEA in the germline V gene. This CDR3 spans 13 amino acids. Here the CDR3 reads CSVEGTRSGTQYF. The CDR3 coding sequence is TGCAGCGTCGAGGGGACTCGCAGTGGTACGCAGTATTTT.

The V and J genes are TRBV23-1 and TRBJ1-1; TRBD1 aligns across 10 bases. TRBV23-1 is known as an ORF, though its function is uncertain. V shed 1 base, J shed 0 bases, and the junction held 11 bases outside the gene matches. This CDR3 region has 19 residues. CDR3 in DNA: TGCGCCAGCAGTCAATTTCTCCCAGGGGACAGGGGCATGAACACTGAAGCTTTCTTT. As protein: CASSQFLPGDRGMNTEAFF.

This rearrangement joins TRBV7-9 to TRBJ1-5; no clear D gene. CDR3 length equals 15 residues. Trimming took 1 base from V and 0 from J, leaving 7 bases between them. The germline V gene encodes CDR1 SEHNR and CDR2 FQNEAQ (reference sequence). CDR3 protein: CASSLGRNSNQPQHF. The CDR3 nucleotides are TGTGCCAGCAGCTTAGGGAGAAATAGCAATCAGCCCCAGCATTTT.

The J gene is TRBJ2-7, the V gene TRBV4-3, with a tentative D call TRBD1 (5 bases). CDR3 length equals 15 residues. Germline loops: CDR1 LGHNA, CDR2 YSLEER. Deletions cut 0 bases from V and 2 bases from J, with 11 bases between. The chain's CDR3 is CASSQETGATYEQYF. CDR3 nucleotide sequence: TGCGCCAGCAGCCAAGAAACAGGAGCTACCTACGAGCAGTACTTC.

V usage is TRBV11-2 and J usage is TRBJ1-5; no firm D call. Germline V gene sequence: CDR1 SGHAT, CDR2 FQNNGV. Trimming pared 5 bases from V and 4 bases from J, leaving 15 bases between. The CDR3 is 15 residues long. CDR3 residues: CASSAGRPGNQPQHF. The CDR3 DNA follows: TGTGCCAGCAGCGCAGGACGGCCGGGGAATCAGCCCCAGCATTTT.

The CDR3 nucleotides read TGCGCCAGCAGCTGGGGCGTGGGTGGCAATCAGCCCCAGCATTTT. Translating it yields CASSWGVGGNQPQHF. V and J are TRBV4-1 and TRBJ1-5, with D perhaps TRBD1 (5 bases). With 5 bases removed from V and 2 bases from J, the gap between germline ends came to 13 bases. Germline assignment: CDR1 MGHRA and CDR2 YSYEKL. The CDR3 covers 15 residues.

The chain uses TRBV11-1 and TRBJ2-7; unclear D gene. This CDR3 has 15 amino acids. Trimming took off 4 bases at V and 2 bases at J, with 15 bases between the two ends. Looked up from germline, CDR1 is SGHAT and CDR2 is FQDESV (reference sequence). CDR3 in amino acids: CASSSADLGPYEQYF. The CDR3 region has the DNA TGTGCCAGCAGCTCCGCGGATCTAGGGCCCTACGAGCAGTACTTC.

This clone has just a few counts. This rearrangement joins TRBV25-1 to TRBJ2-1; 7 bases are a match to TRBD2. Germline CDR1 reads MGHDK; CDR2 reads SYGVNS. CDR3 length: 14 residues. The J segment lost 8 bases and the V segment lost 7 bases, leaving 11 bases of the junction unmatched. This CDR3 is CASTGGRELDEQFF. The CDR3 DNA reads TGTGCCAGCACCGGGGGGAGGGAACTGGATGAGCAGTTCTTC.

This clone was picked up one time. The CDR3 sequence is CSVDRGNSYNSPLHF. The CDR3 DNA reads as TGCAGCGTTGACAGGGGAAACTCCTATAATTCACCCCTCCACTTT. V is TRBV29-1 and J is TRBJ1-6; D might be TRBD1 (6 bases). This CDR3 spans 15 amino acids. V lost 3 bases to trimming and J lost 0 bases, with 9 bases between them. Per germline, CDR1 SQVTM and CDR2 ANQGSEA.

This clone was seen just once. The rearrangement uses TRBV15 and TRBJ1-2; 10 nucleotides line up with TRBD1. Germline CDR1 LNHNV, CDR2 YYDKDF (reference sequence). The CDR3 extends over 14 amino acids. After removal of 0 bases from V and 6 bases from J, the junction contained 1 base not matched to a gene. DNA of the CDR3: TGTGCCACCAGCAGAGAGGGACAGGGGAATGGCTACACCTTC. The encoded protein is CATSREGQGNGYTF. Using reference TRBV15 and TRBJ1-2 for the parts outside the CDR3, the full variable domain is DAMVIQNPRYQVTQFGKPVTLSCSQTLNHNVMYWYQQKSSQAPKLLFHYYDKDFNNEADTPDNFQSRRPNTSFCFLDIRSPGLGDTAMYLCATSREGQGNGYTFGSGTRLTVV.

This chain joins TRBV5-6 and TRBJ2-7; 10 bases agree with TRBD1. Trimming cost V 10 bases and J 6 bases; bases outside gene matches: 7. Germline V gene sequence: CDR1 SGHDT, CDR2 YYEEEE. The CDR3 consists of 12 residues. CDR3 DNA sequence: TGTGCCGGCGGGGACAGGGGAGGCGAGCAGTACTTC. Amino acids: CAGGDRGGEQYF.